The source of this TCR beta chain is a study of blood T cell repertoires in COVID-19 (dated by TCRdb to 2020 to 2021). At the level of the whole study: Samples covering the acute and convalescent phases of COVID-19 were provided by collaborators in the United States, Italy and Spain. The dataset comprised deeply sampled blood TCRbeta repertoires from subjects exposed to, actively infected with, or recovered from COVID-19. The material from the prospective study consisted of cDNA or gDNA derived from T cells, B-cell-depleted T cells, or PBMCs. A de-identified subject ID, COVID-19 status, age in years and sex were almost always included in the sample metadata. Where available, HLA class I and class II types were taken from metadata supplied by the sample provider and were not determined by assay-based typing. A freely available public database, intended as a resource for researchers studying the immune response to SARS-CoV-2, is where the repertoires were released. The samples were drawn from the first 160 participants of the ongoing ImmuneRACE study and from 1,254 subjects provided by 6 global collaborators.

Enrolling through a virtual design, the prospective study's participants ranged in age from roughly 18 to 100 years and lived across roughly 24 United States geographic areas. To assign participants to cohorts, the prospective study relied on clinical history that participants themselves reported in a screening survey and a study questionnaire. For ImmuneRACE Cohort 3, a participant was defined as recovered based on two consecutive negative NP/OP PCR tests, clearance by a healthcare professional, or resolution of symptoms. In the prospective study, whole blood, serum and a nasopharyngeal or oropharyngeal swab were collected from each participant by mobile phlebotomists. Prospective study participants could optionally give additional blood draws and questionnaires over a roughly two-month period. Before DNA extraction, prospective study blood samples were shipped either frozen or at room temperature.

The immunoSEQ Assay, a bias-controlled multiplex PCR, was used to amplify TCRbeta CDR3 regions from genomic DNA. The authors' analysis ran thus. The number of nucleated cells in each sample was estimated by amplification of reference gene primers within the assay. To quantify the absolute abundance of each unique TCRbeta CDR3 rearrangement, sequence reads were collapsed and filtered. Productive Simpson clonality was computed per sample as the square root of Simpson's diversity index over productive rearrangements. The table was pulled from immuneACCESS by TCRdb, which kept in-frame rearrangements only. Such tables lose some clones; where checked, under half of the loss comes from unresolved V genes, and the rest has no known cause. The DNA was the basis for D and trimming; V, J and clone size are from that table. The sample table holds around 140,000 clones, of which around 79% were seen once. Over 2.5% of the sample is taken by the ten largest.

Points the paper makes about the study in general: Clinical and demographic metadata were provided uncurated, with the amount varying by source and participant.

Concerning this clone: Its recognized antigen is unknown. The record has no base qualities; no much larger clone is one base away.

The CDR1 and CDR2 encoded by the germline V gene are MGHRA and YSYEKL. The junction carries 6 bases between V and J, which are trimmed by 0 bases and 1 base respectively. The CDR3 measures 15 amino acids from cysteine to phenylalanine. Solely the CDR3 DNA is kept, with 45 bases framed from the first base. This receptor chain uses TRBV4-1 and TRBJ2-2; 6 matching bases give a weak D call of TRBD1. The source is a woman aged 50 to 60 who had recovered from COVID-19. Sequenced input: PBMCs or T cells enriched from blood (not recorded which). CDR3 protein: CASSQEGQNTGELFF. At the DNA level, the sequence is TGCGCCAGCAGCCAAGAGGGACAGAACACCGGGGAGCTGTTTTTT.